Following are 27 T cell receptor beta chains from one sample sequenced in a study of T cell changes during pregnancy in multiple sclerosis (dated by TCRdb to about 2019). The library was produced with the immunoSEQ multiplex PCR assay. Held by TCRdb, this immuneACCESS table contains in-frame sequences only and omits some clones. Under half of the omission traces to an unresolved V gene where checked; the cause of the rest is unknown. Present in this sample are approximately 26,000 clones, nearly 90% of which were seen just once. The ten largest clones capture 0.8% of the sample. Sequenced material: CD4+ T cells from peripheral blood mononuclear cells, taken in the second trimester of pregnancy. The receptors shown here come from a female donor with multiple sclerosis, enrolled in a pregnancy study.

V and J are TRBV30 and TRBJ1-4, with D possibly TRBD1 on 5 matching bases. The CDR3 sequence is 10 residues long. The V end lost 5 bases, the J end lost 10 bases, and 8 bases lay between the germline ends. CDR1 is GTSNPN, CDR2 SVGIG, per germline (reference sequence). The DNA for the CDR3 is TGTGCCTGGGGGGCCGGAAAACTGTTTTTT. The encoded protein is CAWGAGKLFF.

CDR3 nucleotides: TGTGCCACATCGACAGGGGTAGGCAATGAGCAGTTCTTC. It translates to CATSTGVGNEQFF. The rearrangement joins TRBV30 to TRBJ2-1, with 8 bases fitting TRBD1. The junction had 9 bases not matched to a gene; V was cut back by 8 bases and J by 6 bases. This CDR3 has 13 amino acids. CDR1 and CDR2 from the germline V gene are GTSNPN and SVGIG (reference sequence).

The rearrangement links TRBV6-5 to TRBJ2-2, with D possibly matching TRBD1 (5 bases). Trimming took 7 bases from V and 6 from J, leaving 18 bases between them. In germline, CDR1 is MNHEY, CDR2 SVGAGI. The CDR3 spans 15 residues. CDR3 in amino acids: CASTRVQGTPGELFF. Here the CDR3 DNA reads TGTGCCAGCACCCGCGTTCAGGGAACCCCCGGGGAGCTGTTTTTT.

This chain joins TRBV30 and TRBJ1-6; D not certain. CDR3 length: 12 amino acids. Germline V gene sequence: CDR1 GTSNPN, CDR2 SVGIG (reference sequence). Trimming shortened V by 7 bases and J by 12 bases, and 16 bases separated the two germline ends. Written as DNA, the CDR3 is TGTGCCTTCGGGTCCTCTTTGCAACCCCTCCACTTT. Amino acids: CAFGSSLQPLHF. Looking up the rest from reference TRBV30 and TRBJ1-6 gives the full variable domain: SQTIHQWPATLVQPVGSPLSLECTVEGTSNPNLYWYRQAAGRGLQLLFYSVGIGQISSEVPQNLSASRPQDRQFILSSKKLLLSDSGFYLCAFGSSLQPLHFGNGTRLTVT.

The CDR3 DNA is TGTGCCAGCAGCGTAGAAGGGTACCCCGGGATGAATTCACCCCTCCACTTT. This sequence encodes CASSVEGYPGMNSPLHF. V and J are TRBV9 and TRBJ1-6; D unresolved. CDR3 length equals 17 residues. Trimming shortened V by 0 bases and J by 7 bases, and 17 bases separated the two germline ends. Germline values: CDR1 SGDLS, CDR2 YYNGEE.

The chain carries TRBV11-1 and TRBJ2-1; the match to TRBD1 covers 8 bases. Germline V gene data show CDR1 as SGHAT and CDR2 as FQDESV (reference sequence). The J segment lost 4 bases and the V segment lost 5 bases, leaving 4 bases of the junction unmatched. The CDR3 runs to 14 residues. CDR3 residues: CASSPGGSYNEQFF. The CDR3 coding sequence is TGTGCCAGCAGCCCAGGGGGCAGTTACAATGAGCAGTTCTTC.

This rearrangement joins TRBV10-3 to TRBJ1-1; 7 positions match TRBD1. Losses at the gene ends were 5 bases for V and 7 bases for J; bases not matched to a gene: 19. CDR3 length: 17 amino acids. Per the germline V gene, CDR1 is ENHRY and CDR2 is SYGVKD. The CDR3 DNA reads as TGTGCCATCAGTACCGGCCGGGACAGCAACCCGACTAATGAAGCTTTCTTT. Translated, it gives CAISTGRDSNPTNEAFF.

This chain uses TRBV12-2 with TRBJ2-7; the table assigns TRBD2, which was not confirmed against the DNA. TRBV12-2 is shown as a pseudogene. The CDR3 has 14 amino acids. The CDR3 DNA reads TGTGCAAGTCGCCCCCGAACGGAATCGGGGGAGCAGTACTTC. As protein: CASRPRTESGEQYF.

V is TRBV6-6 and J is TRBJ2-1; D possibly corresponds to TRBD2 (5 bases). CDR3 size: 13 residues. V lost 7 bases, J lost 2 bases, and 9 bases lay in between. Per the germline V gene, CDR1 is MNHNY and CDR2 is SVGAGI (reference sequence). CDR3 sequence: CASTHGTYNEQFF. CDR3 in DNA: TGTGCCAGCACCCACGGGACCTACAATGAGCAGTTCTTC.

V is TRBV18 and J is TRBJ2-5; 7 bases map to TRBD2. J gave up 1 base and V 6 bases, and 5 bases lay outside the gene matches. This CDR3 region has 14 residues. Germline V gene lookup returns CDR1 KGHSH and CDR2 LQKENI. CDR3: CASSPGLVQETQYF. Here the CDR3 DNA reads TGTGCCAGCTCCCCCGGACTAGTCCAAGAGACCCAGTACTTC. Together with reference TRBV18 and TRBJ2-5, the CDR3 gives the full variable domain: NAGVMQNPRHLVRRRGQEARLRCSPMKGHSHVYWYRQLPEEGLKFMVYLQKENIIDESGMPKERFSAEFPKEGPSILRIQQVVRGDSAAYFCASSPGLVQETQYFGPGTRLLVL.

The sample holds one count of this clone. DNA for the CDR3: TGTGCCAGCAAGACAGGGGTTCATTCACCCCTCCACTTT. Translated, it gives CASKTGVHSPLHF. The genes are TRBV27 and TRBJ1-6, with 8 positions matching TRBD1. With V trimmed by 7 bases and J by 8 bases, 4 bases remained unmatched. Germline V lookup: CDR1 MNHEY, CDR2 SMNVEV (reference sequence). This CDR3 region has 13 residues.

The rearrangement links TRBV20-1 to TRBJ1-3; D is uncertain. From germline, CDR1 is DFQATT and CDR2 SNEGSKA (reference sequence). The V gene lost 2 bases and the J gene lost 4 bases, with 3 bases spanning the gap. The CDR3 runs 11 residues. The chain's CDR3 is CSARQGNTIYF. CDR3 sequence (DNA): TGCAGTGCTAGACAGGGAAACACCATATATTTT.

This clone was detected only a few times. V and J are TRBV7-2 and TRBJ2-7, with 8 nucleotides matching TRBD1. Germline values: CDR1 SGHTA, CDR2 FQGNSA. The length of the CDR3 is 16 residues. The ends lost 5 bases at V and 9 bases at J; junction bases unmatched: 18. The CDR3, as DNA: TGTGCCAGCAGCCTAGGGAGGTGGGCAGGGGGCGGACGGCAGTACTTC. Its protein is CASSLGRWAGGGRQYF.

The rearrangement links TRBV9 to TRBJ2-3, with 12 bases that match TRBD2. V gave up 3 bases and J gave up 4 bases; unmatched junction bases: 12. The CDR3 sequence is 18 residues long. Germline V CDR1 and CDR2: SGDLS, YYNGEE. CDR3 bases: TGTGCCAGCAGCGAGTCCCTAGCGGGGGGGCCAGGTGCAGATACGCAGTATTTT. This translates into CASSESLAGGPGADTQYF.

The chain is built from TRBV28 and TRBJ1-5; D is ambiguous. The length of the CDR3 is 15 residues. The germline V gene has CDR1 MDHEN and CDR2 SYDVKM. V lost 1 base and J lost 5, with 12 bases in between. The CDR3 coding sequence is TGTGCCAGCAGTTTATACCCAGGATTCTATCAGCCCCAGCATTTT. It codes for CASSLYPGFYQPQHF.

This chain joins TRBV4-1 and TRBJ2-7; maybe TRBD2 (6 bases). This CDR3 comprises 15 residues. CDR1 is MGHRA, CDR2 YSYEKL, per germline. Between the trimmed V and J ends, which lost 4 bases and 0 bases, there was a span of 13 bases. CDR3 coding DNA: TGCGCCAGCAGCCGGGGGGACGGGAGCTCCTACGAGCAGTACTTC. The encoded protein is CASSRGDGSSYEQYF.

The V gene is TRBV2, the J gene TRBJ1-6; 9 nucleotides align to TRBD1. Losses at the gene ends were 6 bases for V and 4 bases for J; bases not matched to a gene: 7. The V gene's germline CDR1 is SNHLY and CDR2 FYNNEI. The CDR3 has 16 amino acids. The CDR3 region is CASRGTGSFYNSPLHF. The CDR3 DNA reads as TGTGCCAGCAGGGGGACAGGGTCTTTTTATAATTCACCCCTCCACTTT.

This clone came up once. The chain recombines TRBV19 with TRBJ1-5; TRBD1 might be the D (6 bases). CDR1 and CDR2 (germline): LNHDA, SQIVND (reference sequence). The CDR3 is made up of 15 amino acids. V dropped 3 bases and J dropped 5 bases, with 14 bases sitting between them. CDR3 sequence: CASSIYAGEYQPQHF. As DNA, the CDR3 is TGTGCCAGTAGTATCTACGCAGGGGAGTATCAGCCCCAGCATTTT.

The chain has TRBV5-6 and TRBJ2-1, with TRBD1 as a possible D gene (6 bases). This CDR3 is built from 12 residues. Trimming cost V 6 bases and J 13 bases, with 17 bases left between them. Germline CDR1 is SGHDT and CDR2 is YYEEEE. CDR3: CASTSGRGYQFF. CDR3 coding DNA: TGTGCCAGCACCTCCGGCAGGGGATATCAGTTCTTC.

This clone was observed a single time. The CDR3 region is CASSLGDRGLGETQYF. CDR3 DNA: TGTGCCAGCAGCTTGGGGGACAGGGGGCTAGGGGAGACCCAGTACTTC. J is TRBJ2-5 and V is TRBV5-6; TRBD1 matches at 12 bases. V gave up 0 bases and J gave up 5 bases; unmatched junction bases: 5. Germline CDR1 reads SGHDT; CDR2 reads YYEEEE. There are 16 residues in the CDR3. The full variable domain, its missing parts supplied by reference TRBV5-6 and TRBJ2-5, is DAGVTQSPTHLIKTRGQQVTLRCSPKSGHDTVSWYQQALGQGPQFIFQYYEEEERQRGNFPDRFSGHQFPNYSSELNVNALLLGDSALYLCASSLGDRGLGETQYFGPGTRLLVL.

The gene calls are TRBV5-1 and TRBJ2-3, with D tentatively TRBD2 (6 bases). The V gene's germline CDR1 is SGHRS and CDR2 YFSETQ. This CDR3 is built from 13 residues. V was shortened by 4 bases and J by 6 bases, with 12 bases between the two germline ends. The CDR3 protein is CASSPERADTQYF. DNA of the CDR3: TGCGCCAGCAGCCCCGAGCGGGCGGATACGCAGTATTTT.

The rearrangement joins TRBV7-2 to TRBJ2-1; 7 bases agree with TRBD1. The CDR3 extends over 15 amino acids. V trimming: 5 bases; J trimming: 3 bases; junction bases outside the gene matches: 7. Germline values: CDR1 SGHTA, CDR2 FQGNSA. The CDR3 nucleotides are TGTGCCAGCAGCACACGGGGACAGATCTACAATGAGCAGTTCTTC. It specifies CASSTRGQIYNEQFF.

The chain has TRBV10-3 and TRBJ1-2, with 9 bases aligning to TRBD1. Trimming at V came to 6 bases and at J to 2 bases, leaving 10 bases not matched to a gene. The CDR3 runs to 16 residues. CDR1 and CDR2 (germline): ENHRY, SYGVKD. The CDR3 protein is CAISGAGTGSNYGYTF. The CDR3 coding sequence is TGTGCCATCAGCGGGGCGGGGACAGGGTCCAACTATGGCTACACCTTC.

The V and J genes are TRBV18 and TRBJ1-4; perhaps TRBD1 as D (5 bases). CDR3 length: 16 amino acids. The germline V gene encodes CDR1 KGHSH and CDR2 LQKENI. The V end lost 1 base, the J end lost 5 bases, and 14 bases lay between the germline ends. CDR3 nucleotides: TGTGCCAGCTCACCACAAAGACAGTCACACAATGAAAAACTGTTTTTT. It specifies CASSPQRQSHNEKLFF.

The chain joins TRBV29-1 to TRBJ2-5; no definite D call. The V end was cut by 4 bases, the J end by 7 bases, with 16 bases between. Germline-derived CDR1 and CDR2 are SQVTM and ANQGSEA. The CDR3 is 13 amino acids. DNA of the CDR3: TGCAGCGTTGTATTGCATGCTGGCGGGACCCAGTACTTC. It codes for CSVVLHAGGTQYF.

The chain carries TRBV28 and TRBJ1-2; 10 bases map to TRBD1. This CDR3 contains 15 residues. Trimming cost V 7 bases and J 7 bases; bases outside gene matches: 12. Germline-derived CDR1 and CDR2 are MDHEN and SYDVKM. Here the CDR3 DNA reads TGTGCCAGCATCTCACCCGGGACAGGGGCCGGTGGCTACACCTTC. Its translation is CASISPGTGAGGYTF.

This chain uses TRBV15 with TRBJ2-5, with D possibly being TRBD2 (6 bases). TRBJ2-7 matches the DNA end more closely, so the J call is doubtful. This CDR3 is built from 14 residues. Germline V gene data show CDR1 as LNHNV and CDR2 as YYDKDF (reference sequence). CDR3 residues: CATALGGADYEQYF. Here the CDR3 DNA reads TGTGCCACCGCTCTCGGCGGGGCTGACTACGAGCAGTACTTC.